This T cell receptor beta chain derives from a study of blood T cells in healthy people across ages. Study-wide points: The fall in TCR beta diversity per million T cells was roughly linear with age.

Sample-barcoded 5' priming and a J-beta primer mix drove a second PCR of about 7 to 11 cycles. A single record per CDR3 protein comes from TCRdb applying MiXCR to the 5' RACE reads. The data hold fewer than 2,000,000 distinct CDR3 sequences, with around 40% observed a single time. In regard to this clonotype: The target antigen is unknown.

Isolating PBMCs gave at least 6 million of these cells per sample. Samples each had at least 5.5 micrograms of total RNA extracted. Per germline, CDR1 SGHNT and CDR2 YENEEA. V lost 1 base and J 4 bases, leaving 16 bases between the germline ends. The CDR3 is 16 residues long. This chain connects TRBV11-3 to TRBJ2-5; D might be TRBD1 (5 bases). Material: blood. The sequence derives from a human donor in good health. DNA of the CDR3: TGTGCCAGCAGCTTAGGGGTCGACAGTCGAGGAGAGACCCAGTACTTC. This translates into CASSLGVDSRGETQYF.